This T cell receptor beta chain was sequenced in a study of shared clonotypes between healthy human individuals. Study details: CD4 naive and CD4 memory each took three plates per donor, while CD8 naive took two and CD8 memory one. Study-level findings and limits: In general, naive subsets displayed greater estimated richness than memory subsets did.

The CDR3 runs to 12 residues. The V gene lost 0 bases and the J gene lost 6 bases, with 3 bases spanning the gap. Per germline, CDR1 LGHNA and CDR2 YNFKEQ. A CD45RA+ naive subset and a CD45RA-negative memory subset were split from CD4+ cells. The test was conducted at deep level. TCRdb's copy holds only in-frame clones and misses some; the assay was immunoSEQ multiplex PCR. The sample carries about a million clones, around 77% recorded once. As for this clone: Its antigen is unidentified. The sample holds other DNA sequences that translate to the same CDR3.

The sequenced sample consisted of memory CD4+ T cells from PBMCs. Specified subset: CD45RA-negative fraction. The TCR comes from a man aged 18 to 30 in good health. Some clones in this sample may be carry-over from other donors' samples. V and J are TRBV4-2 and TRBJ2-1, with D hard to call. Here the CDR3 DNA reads TGTGCCAGCAGCCAAGATGGCAATGAGCAGTTCTTC. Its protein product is CASSQDGNEQFF.